This TCR beta chain was documented in a study of PD-1 blockade in classical Hodgkin lymphoma. Unmatched junction bases numbered 8, after V lost 0 bases and J lost 7 bases. Germline V gene data show CDR1 as LGHNA and CDR2 as YNFKEQ. The CDR3 is 16 amino acids. Sequencing was performed with immunoSEQ multiplex PCR; in TCRdb, only in-frame clones are kept and a portion is missing. The data contain around 27,000 clones, roughly 86% of them singletons. Each and every patient relapsed after autologous stem cell transplantation, and patients got differing brentuximab vedotin exposure. This clone was counted once.

The specimen comprised peripheral blood mononuclear cells (PBMCs), sampled before the second cycle of nivolumab. The chain recombines TRBV4-2 with TRBJ1-5; 8 nucleotides line up with TRBD1. The TCR comes from a human donor with classical Hodgkin lymphoma. Here the CDR3 DNA reads TGTGCCAGCAGCCAAGATCCCCAGGGGGCATGGCAGCCCCAGCATTTT. Translated: CASSQDPQGAWQPQHF.